Presented here are 3 T cell receptor beta chains from one specimen sequenced in a study of regulatory T cells in long-lasting Graves disease. Investigators prepared the TCR beta libraries by applying iRepertoire HTBI primers and Arm-PCR of CDR3 regions. TCRdb itself ran the multiplex PCR reads through MiXCR, one entry per CDR3 protein. There are over 650,000 distinct CDR3 sequences in the sample; about 32% occur only once, and 40% to 55% lies in the top ten. The time point: persistent/refractory GD, antithyroid drugs over 5 years with positive TRAb. PBMC RNA was the source of the TCR library. The sequencing here drew on peripheral blood mononuclear cells (PBMCs), taken when the disease was refractory, from a patient treated with antithyroid drugs. The receptor set was obtained from a female donor with Graves disease.

V usage is TRBV5-6 and J usage is TRBJ2-5; TRBD1 matches 7 bases. Per germline, CDR1 SGHDT and CDR2 YYEEEE. The junction had 8 bases not matched to a gene; V was cut back by 4 bases and J by 2 bases. This CDR3 has 15 residues. CDR3 sequence reads: CASSQGQRRQETQYF. CDR3 coding DNA: TGTGCCAGCAGCCAGGGACAGCGTAGGCAAGAGACCCAGTACTTC.

This chain's CDR3 is CASSQTLGAYEQYF. The CDR3 DNA is TGTGCCAGCAGCCAGACTTTAGGGGCCTACGAGCAGTACTTC. The chain is built from TRBV11-2 and TRBJ2-7, with a tentative D call TRBD1 (5 bases). Trimming took off 5 bases at V and 2 bases at J, with 13 bases between the two ends. The CDR3 runs 14 residues. Per the germline V gene, CDR1 is SGHAT and CDR2 is FQNNGV.

A word on this clonotype: A single base separates this from a much larger clone, so it may be a read error. The V call is TRBV11-2, the J call TRBJ2-2; unclear D gene. The V gene's germline CDR1 is SGHAT and CDR2 FQNNGV. With 0 bases removed from V and 8 bases from J, the gap between germline ends came to 4 bases. CDR3 length equals 12 residues. CDR3 sequence reads: CASSLEFGELFF. In nucleotides, the CDR3 is TGTGCCAGCAGCTTAGAGTTTGGGGAGCTGTTTTTT.